This record concerns one TCR beta chain sequence. This entry belongs to a study of blood T cell repertoires in COVID-19. Looking at the study overall: COVID-19 samples from acute and convalescent phases originated in the United States, Italy and Spain. T cells, B-cell-depleted T cells, or PBMCs provided the cDNA or gDNA that served as material.

Authors' data handling: Researchers report that nucleated cell counts were estimated from reference gene primer amplification. Sequencing used immunoSEQ multiplex PCR; TCRdb keeps in-frame clones, though not all of them. V, J and clone size were drawn from that table, and D and trimming were deduced from the DNA. The sample has over 350,000 clones, about 85% seen once. Cohorts were assigned according to the clinical history that participants reported. Deletions cut 1 base from V and 7 bases from J, with 11 bases between. In germline, CDR1 is SGHTA, CDR2 FQGNSA. The CDR3 covers 13 residues. The clonotype originates from a woman younger than 35 with acute COVID-19. Sequencing was performed on PBMCs or T cells enriched from blood (not recorded which). The chain links TRBV7-2 to TRBJ2-7; D possibly corresponds to TRBD2 (7 bases). The CDR3: CASSLDREGEQYF. DNA for the CDR3: TGTGCCAGCAGCTTAGACAGGGAGGGGGAGCAGTACTTC.